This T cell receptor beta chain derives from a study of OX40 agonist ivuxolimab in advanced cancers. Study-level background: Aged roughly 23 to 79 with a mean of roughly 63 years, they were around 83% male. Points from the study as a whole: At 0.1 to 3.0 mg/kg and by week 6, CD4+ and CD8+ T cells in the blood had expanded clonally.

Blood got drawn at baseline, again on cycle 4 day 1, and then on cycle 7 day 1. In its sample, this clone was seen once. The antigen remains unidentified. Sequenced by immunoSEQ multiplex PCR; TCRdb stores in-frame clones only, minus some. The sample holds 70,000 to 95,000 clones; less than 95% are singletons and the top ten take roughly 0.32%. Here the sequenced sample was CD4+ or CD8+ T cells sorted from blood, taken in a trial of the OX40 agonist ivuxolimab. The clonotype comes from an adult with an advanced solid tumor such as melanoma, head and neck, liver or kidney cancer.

Here the CDR3 reads CASTPAWGRANTEAFF. The CDR3, as DNA: TGTGCCAGCACTCCAGCCTGGGGGCGGGCGAACACTGAAGCTTTCTTT. The rearrangement joins TRBV2 to TRBJ1-1; a possible D gene is TRBD1 (6 bases). Germline lookup yields CDR1 SNHLY and CDR2 FYNNEI. This CDR3 region has 16 residues. V lost 7 bases to trimming and J lost 1 base, with 19 bases between them.